The 27 T cell receptor beta chains reported below all come from one sample, sequenced in a study of T cells in Graves' hyperthyroidism and ophthalmopathy. The CDR3 regions of TCR beta were amplified from RNA transcripts. TCR CDR3 underwent first-round RT-PCR with the HTBI primer set. From the multiplex PCR reads, TCRdb called clonotypes with MiXCR, one entry per CDR3 protein. The table shows about 270,000 distinct CDR3 sequences, with roughly 22% occurring only once. The source material was blood. These receptors all come from a man aged 30 to 39 with Graves' ophthalmopathy.

This clonotype was counted only a few times. The rearrangement links TRBV7-9 to TRBJ2-5; D unresolved. The ends were cut back, 2 bases at V and 5 bases at J, with 12 bases in the middle. The length of the CDR3 is 14 residues. Germline CDR1 is SEHNR and CDR2 is FQNEAQ (reference sequence). In nucleotides, the CDR3 is TGTGCCAGCAGCTTAAGTAATGGCCCGGAGACCCAGTACTTC. Protein: CASSLSNGPETQYF. The full variable domain, rest sourced from reference TRBV7-9 and TRBJ2-5, is DTGVSQNPRHKITKRGQNVTFRCDPISEHNRLYWYRQTLGQGPEFLTYFQNEAQLEKSRLLSDRFSAERPKGSFSTLEIQRTEQGDSAMYLCASSLSNGPETQYFGPGTRLLVL.

As to this clonotype: This CDR3 is missing its conserved last phenylalanine or tryptophan, likely due to a read error. The chain links TRBV12-3 or TRBV12-4 to TRBJ2-2; unclear D gene. The CDR3 loop spans 13 amino acids. V lost 8 bases and J lost 2, with 9 bases in between. CDR3 bases: TGTGCCAGCGGGCCCCCCAACACCGGGGAGCTGTTTCTT. As protein: CASGPPNTGELFL.

This chain joins TRBV28 and TRBJ2-2; 9 bases match TRBD1. V lost 6 bases, J lost 4 bases, and 6 bases stayed unmatched. CDR3 length: 15 amino acids. CDR1 is MDHEN and CDR2 is SYDVKM in the germline V gene. The CDR3 protein is CASSDGTGFTGELFF. In nucleotides, the CDR3 is TGTGCCAGCAGCGACGGGACAGGGTTCACCGGGGAGCTGTTTTTT.

This clonotype was counted many times. Germline is not matched at one junction end, which may reflect a read error. The gene calls are TRBV3-1 and TRBJ2-1; D may correspond to TRBD1 or TRBD2 (7 bases each). Germline V gene lookup returns CDR1 LGHDT and CDR2 YNNKEL (reference sequence). The CDR3 is 16 residues long. CDR3 sequence: CASSPLGGGSDNEQFF. CDR3 sequence (DNA): TGTGCCAGCAGCCCCCTGGGAGGGGGCTCCGACAATGAGCAGTTCTTC.

The genes are TRBV5-1 and TRBJ2-7; 14 bases line up with TRBD2. There are 15 residues in the CDR3. Germline V gene sequence: CDR1 SGHRS, CDR2 YFSETQ. V gave up 7 bases and J gave up 3 bases; unmatched junction bases: 6. Here the CDR3 reads CASGSGLAGGYEQYF. The CDR3 bases are TGCGCCAGCGGCTCAGGACTAGCGGGGGGCTACGAGCAGTACTTC. The entire variable domain, with the rest obtained from reference TRBV5-1 and TRBJ2-7, is as follows: KAGVTQTPRYLIKTRGQQVTLSCSPISGHRSVSWYQQTPGQGLQFLFEYFSETQRNKGNFPGRFSGRQFSNSRSEMNVSTLELGDSALYLCASGSGLAGGYEQYFGPGTRLTVT.

This chain links TRBV12-3 or TRBV12-4 with TRBJ1-1; D is possibly TRBD1 (6 bases). This CDR3 is 13 amino acids long. Trimming left V 6 bases short and J 8 bases short, with 16 bases between. The chain's CDR3 is CASRMGEDREAFF. The CDR3, as DNA: TGTGCCAGCAGAATGGGGGAGGACAGAGAAGCTTTCTTT.

In this sample, this clonotype turned up a few times. This chain uses TRBV10-3 with TRBJ2-7; possibly TRBD1 for D (7 bases). CDR1 is ENHRY, CDR2 SYGVKD, per germline. Trimming took off 9 bases at V and 2 bases at J, with 17 bases between the two ends. This CDR3 has 14 residues. Here the CDR3 reads CAMKEGTAPYEQYF. In DNA form, the CDR3 reads TGTGCCATGAAGGAGGGGACAGCTCCCTACGAGCAGTACTTC.

This clonotype has a handful of counts. This chain joins TRBV4-1 and TRBJ2-7; TRBD2 agrees at 9 bases. The V gene end was trimmed by 3 bases and the J gene end by 2 bases; junction bases not matched to a gene: 5. In germline, CDR1 is MGHRA, CDR2 YSYEKL. This CDR3 has 15 amino acids. The CDR3 loop reads CASSQIAGVPYEQYF. CDR3 DNA sequence: TGCGCCAGCAGCCAGATAGCGGGAGTCCCCTACGAGCAGTACTTC.

This clonotype was seen ten or more times. The V and J genes are TRBV3-1 and TRBJ2-5; TRBD1 matches 9 bases. Germline CDR1 is LGHDT and CDR2 is YNNKEL (reference sequence). The length of the CDR3 is 17 residues. Unmatched junction bases numbered 9, after V lost 1 base and J lost 3 bases. CDR3 in amino acids: CASSQGDRAPSEETQYF. In DNA, the CDR3 is TGTGCCAGCAGCCAAGGGGACAGGGCCCCGTCAGAAGAGACCCAGTACTTC.

The chain links TRBV6-1 to TRBJ2-5; 9 bases match TRBD2. The V gene's germline CDR1 is MNHNS and CDR2 SASEGT. The CDR3 is made up of 14 amino acids. Trimming at V came to 7 bases and at J to 0 bases, leaving 3 bases not matched to a gene. The CDR3: CASTRTSDQETQYF. DNA for the CDR3: TGTGCCAGCACTAGGACTAGCGACCAAGAGACCCAGTACTTC.

This clonotype came up many times. This chain links TRBV7-8 with TRBJ2-1; 12 positions match TRBD2. The germline gives CDR1 SGHVS, CDR2 FQNEAQ. Losses at the gene ends were 5 bases for V and 2 bases for J; bases not matched to a gene: 10. The CDR3 totals 18 residues. The CDR3 is CASSQGLAGVGTYNEQFF. In DNA form, the CDR3 reads TGTGCCAGCAGCCAGGGACTAGCGGGCGTTGGAACCTACAATGAGCAGTTCTTC.

This clonotype was observed a handful of times. The rearrangement uses TRBV9 and TRBJ2-2, with D uncertain. This CDR3 spans 15 amino acids. The germline gives CDR1 SGDLS, CDR2 YYNGEE. Trimming cost V 4 bases and J 0 bases, with 10 bases left between them. The CDR3 loop reads CASSSRASNTGELFF. CDR3 nucleotide sequence: TGTGCCAGCAGCTCGCGTGCTTCGAACACCGGGGAGCTGTTTTTT.

The table lists this clonotype with a few counts. This chain joins TRBV4-2 and TRBJ2-5; D remains unclear. This CDR3 is 16 amino acids long. Trimming removed 0 bases at V and 3 bases at J, with 14 bases between. Germline V gives CDR1 LGHNA, CDR2 YNFKEQ. The CDR3, as DNA: TGTGCCAGCAGCCAAGATGGATTCCGGATGAAAGAGACCCAGTACTTC. It codes for CASSQDGFRMKETQYF.

This clonotype was observed a handful of times. The V call is TRBV27, the J call TRBJ2-1; 7 bases fit TRBD2. Unmatched junction bases numbered 22, after V lost 4 bases and J lost 10 bases. Germline loops: CDR1 MNHEY, CDR2 SMNVEV (reference sequence). The CDR3 contains 18 residues. CDR3 sequence (DNA): TGTGCCAGCAGTTCTACCACTAAGCCGGGACTAAAGGGCAGGGAGCAGTTCTTC. As protein: CASSSTTKPGLKGREQFF.

This clonotype was found many times. The CDR3 region is CASSKASDLSTDTQYF. The CDR3 DNA reads as TGCGCCAGCAGCAAAGCTAGTGACCTTAGCACAGATACGCAGTATTTT. This chain joins TRBV5-1 and TRBJ2-3; no clear D. CDR1 is SGHRS and CDR2 is YFSETQ in the germline V gene. The CDR3 covers 16 residues. The V gene lost 4 bases and the J gene lost 0 bases, with 15 bases spanning the gap.

The J gene is TRBJ2-1, the V gene TRBV3-1; D is ambiguous. Germline CDR1 and CDR2: LGHDT and YNNKEL (reference sequence). The CDR3 loop spans 15 amino acids. V lost 4 bases and J 2 bases, leaving 12 bases between the germline ends. This CDR3 is CASSLGPIPYNEQFF. The CDR3 DNA reads TGTGCCAGCAGCCTTGGGCCGATCCCCTACAATGAGCAGTTCTTC.

This clonotype was picked up many times. The chain has TRBV7-2 and TRBJ2-3; TRBD2 is a possible D gene (5 bases). The CDR3 sequence is 14 residues long. V lost 1 base and J lost 6, with 11 bases in between. Germline CDR1 is SGHTA and CDR2 is FQGNSA. CDR3 loop: CASSLGGSADTQYF. The CDR3 DNA reads as TGTGCCAGCAGCTTAGGAGGTAGCGCGGATACGCAGTATTTT.

This clonotype was detected many times. The chain is built from TRBV28 and TRBJ2-7; TRBD1 is a possible D gene (6 bases). The CDR3 contains 15 residues. The germline gives CDR1 MDHEN, CDR2 SYDVKM. V shed 1 base and J shed 4 bases, with 14 bases lying between them. The CDR3 bases are TGTGCCAGCAGTTTATTAGCAACAGGGTCGTACGAGCAGTACTTC. It encodes CASSLLATGSYEQYF.

The rearrangement links TRBV7-9 to TRBJ1-2; D not resolved. Germline V gene lookup returns CDR1 SEHNR and CDR2 FQNEAQ (reference sequence). V dropped 4 bases and J dropped 8 bases, with 14 bases sitting between them. This CDR3 region has 13 residues. The CDR3 region has the DNA TGTGCCAGCAGCTCGGAGAGTCGGCAGGGCTACACCTTC. Translating it yields CASSSESRQGYTF.

The rearrangement uses TRBV7-9 and TRBJ2-7; D possibly corresponds to TRBD1 (5 bases). There are 14 residues in the CDR3. Germline values: CDR1 SEHNR, CDR2 FQNEAQ (reference sequence). Trimming cost V 4 bases and J 0 bases, with 10 bases left between them. CDR3 protein: CASSSQGTSYEQYF. In DNA form, the CDR3 reads TGTGCCAGCAGCTCCCAGGGAACCTCCTACGAGCAGTACTTC.

There are many counts of this clonotype. This chain connects TRBV10-3 to TRBJ2-7, with 10 bases fitting TRBD1. J gave up 8 bases and V 6 bases, and 13 bases lay outside the gene matches. Germline CDR1 ENHRY, CDR2 SYGVKD. The CDR3 consists of 15 residues. The CDR3 sequence is CAIRVSGTGAVKQYF. The CDR3 DNA reads as TGTGCCATCAGGGTATCCGGGACAGGGGCCGTGAAGCAGTACTTC.

This chain uses TRBV19 with TRBJ1-5, with 8 bases aligning to TRBD1. CDR3 length: 19 amino acids. Germline V lookup: CDR1 LNHDA, CDR2 SQIVND (reference sequence). J lost 0 bases, V lost 7 bases, and 17 bases had no gene match. For the CDR3, the DNA is TGTGCCAGTATTCAAAGTGTAACAGGGGGATATTATAGCAATCAGCCCCAGCATTTT. Protein sequence: CASIQSVTGGYYSNQPQHF.

The chain couples TRBV30 to TRBJ2-1, with TRBD2 matching 9 bases. The CDR3 length is 13 residues. Germline V gives CDR1 GTSNPN, CDR2 SVGIG (reference sequence). Trimming at V came to 3 bases and at J to 6 bases, leaving 3 bases not matched to a gene. CDR3: CAWSLGLANEQFF. In nucleotides, the CDR3 is TGTGCCTGGAGCCTGGGACTAGCCAATGAGCAGTTCTTC. The full variable domain, its missing parts supplied by reference TRBV30 and TRBJ2-1, is SQTIHQWPATLVQPVGSPLSLECTVEGTSNPNLYWYRQAAGRGLQLLFYSVGIGQISSEVPQNLSASRPQDRQFILSSKKLLLSDSGFYLCAWSLGLANEQFFGPGTRLTVL.

Ten or more counts support this clonotype. The chain is built from TRBV30 and TRBJ2-1, with TRBD1 matching over 7 bases. Germline trimming cut 3 bases from V and 5 bases from J; bases unmatched to any gene: 7. CDR1 is GTSNPN and CDR2 is SVGIG in the germline V gene (reference sequence). The CDR3 loop spans 14 amino acids. The CDR3: CAWSEGRGHNEQFF. DNA of the CDR3: TGTGCCTGGAGCGAGGGAAGGGGGCACAATGAGCAGTTCTTC. The variable domain in full, completed from reference TRBV30 and TRBJ2-1, reads SQTIHQWPATLVQPVGSPLSLECTVEGTSNPNLYWYRQAAGRGLQLLFYSVGIGQISSEVPQNLSASRPQDRQFILSSKKLLLSDSGFYLCAWSEGRGHNEQFFGPGTRLTVL.

This clonotype was recorded a few times. The chain combines TRBV10-1 with TRBJ2-7; 7 nucleotides match TRBD1. The ends lost 1 base at V and 4 bases at J; junction bases unmatched: 7. This CDR3 spans 15 amino acids. Germline V gene data show CDR1 as WNHNN and CDR2 as SYGVQD (reference sequence). CDR3 DNA: TGCGCCAGCAGTGAGTATAGGACAGGCAAGTACGAGCAGTACTTC. Its translation is CASSEYRTGKYEQYF.

Only a few counts were recorded for this clonotype. The rearrangement uses TRBV30 and TRBJ1-6; TRBD1 aligns across 8 bases. The CDR3 is made up of 14 amino acids. Germline-derived CDR1 and CDR2 are GTSNPN and SVGIG (reference sequence). J lost 8 bases, V lost 4 bases, and 7 bases had no gene match. Here the CDR3 DNA reads TGTGCCTGGAAGGGAGGACAGGGTTATTCACCCCTCCACTTT. It codes for CAWKGGQGYSPLHF. Combining the CDR3 with reference TRBV30 and TRBJ1-6 gives the whole variable domain SQTIHQWPATLVQPVGSPLSLECTVEGTSNPNLYWYRQAAGRGLQLLFYSVGIGQISSEVPQNLSASRPQDRQFILSSKKLLLSDSGFYLCAWKGGQGYSPLHFGNGTRLTVT.

This clonotype has ten or more counts. The V and J genes are TRBV30 and TRBJ1-4, with D perhaps matching TRBD1 (5 bases). The CDR3 is 13 amino acids. Germline V gives CDR1 GTSNPN, CDR2 SVGIG (reference sequence). The V end lost 8 bases, the J end lost 8 bases, and 18 bases lay between the germline ends. In nucleotides, the CDR3 is TGTGCCCTGGAGGCCTCGGGGCGGGAAAAACTGTTTTTT. Amino acids: CALEASGREKLFF.